The 14 T cell receptor beta chains listed next were all sequenced from one sample in a study of CXCR3-negative and CXCR3-positive naive CD8 T cells. UMI-labeled 5' RACE TRB cDNA libraries were prepared from the cells. Reprocessing the 5' RACE reads, TCRdb reports a single entry for every CDR3 protein and omits DNA. The sample totals fewer than 95,000 distinct CDR3 sequences. Source material: naive CXCR3- CD8+ T cells from blood. Documented subset: CD45RO-CCR7+CD27+CD95- naive CD8+ T cells lacking CXCR3 (TNR3-). These receptors all stem from a human donor in good health. Some clones in this sample may be carry-over from other donors' samples.

The rearrangement uses TRBV20-1 and TRBJ2-1; TCRdb's assignment of TRBD2 cannot be checked, as there is no DNA. The germline V gene has CDR1 DFQATT and CDR2 SNEGSKA (reference sequence). This CDR3 contains 13 residues. The CDR3 protein is CSATGTSGDEQFF.

V usage is TRBV6-6 and J usage is TRBJ2-2. The CDR3 is 15 residues long. The germline CDR1 and CDR2 sequences are MNHNY and SVGAGI (reference sequence). The chain's CDR3 is CASSYSREITGELFF.

This chain links TRBV28 with TRBJ2-7; TCRdb proposes TRBD2, but this gene call is untestable without DNA. CDR1 is MDHEN and CDR2 is SYDVKM in the germline V gene. This CDR3 is built from 12 residues. The CDR3 region is CASTLKGDEQYF.

The chain is built from TRBV29-1 and TRBJ1-2. The germline CDR1 and CDR2 sequences are SQVTM and ANQGSEA. The CDR3 is 12 residues long. The CDR3: CSVEGLIYGYTF.

The gene calls are TRBV29-1 and TRBJ1-1. This CDR3 spans 12 amino acids. Germline assignment: CDR1 SQVTM and CDR2 ANQGSEA. CDR3 residues: CSVPLGLGEAFF.

V gene TRBV6-2 or TRBV6-3 combines with J gene TRBJ2-2; without DNA, the TCRdb call of TRBD2 cannot be checked. CDR1 MNHEY and CDR2 SVGEGT come from the germline V gene. The CDR3 extends over 12 amino acids. CDR3 amino acids: CASSSPGPALFF.

The J gene is TRBJ2-7, the V gene TRBV10-2; TCRdb's D call, TRBD2, is unchecked because there is no DNA. Germline V gene lookup returns CDR1 WSHSY and CDR2 SAAADI. This CDR3 contains 14 residues. The chain's CDR3 is CASTTSGSYHEQYF.

This sequence joins TRBV10-3 and TRBJ2-5; the TRBD1 assignment by TCRdb is unverifiable without DNA. This CDR3 spans 15 amino acids. Germline CDR1 is ENHRY and CDR2 is SYGVKD. The CDR3 loop reads CAISESSRGGETQYF.

The chain employs TRBV4-3 and TRBJ1-1; TCRdb reports TRBD1, a call that lacks DNA to check it against. The V gene's germline CDR1 is LGHNA and CDR2 YSLEER. The CDR3 loop spans 15 amino acids. CDR3 region: CASSQDRGRNTEAFF.

This chain connects TRBV10-3 to TRBJ2-7; as DNA is missing, the TRBD1 call by TCRdb cannot be tested. The CDR3 contains 13 residues. Germline CDR1 is ENHRY and CDR2 is SYGVKD. CDR3 region: CAISPTGTYEQYF.

This chain links TRBV5-5 with TRBJ1-4. The germline V gene has CDR1 SGHKS and CDR2 YYEKEE (reference sequence). This CDR3 is 13 amino acids long. This chain's CDR3 is CASFAATNEKLFF.

This chain links TRBV13 with TRBJ2-2; TCRdb's D gene call, TRBD1, goes unchecked for lack of DNA. The CDR3 is made up of 15 amino acids. Germline V gives CDR1 PRHDT, CDR2 FYEKMQ (reference sequence). The CDR3 reads CASSFGTGSTGELFF.

The chain has TRBV29-1 and TRBJ2-7; the D call from TCRdb, TRBD2, cannot be confirmed without DNA. This CDR3 comprises 15 residues. Germline-derived CDR1 and CDR2 are SQVTM and ANQGSEA. The CDR3 spells CSVEGTSASSYEQYF.

J is TRBJ2-1 and V is TRBV29-1; TCRdb reports TRBD1, a call that lacks DNA to check it against. The CDR3 covers 14 residues. Germline CDR1 is SQVTM and CDR2 is ANQGSEA. This CDR3 is CSVVGGPSYNEQFF.